These T cell receptor beta chains were read from a single sample in a study of cytomegalovirus exposure and HLA in healthy donors. The data were produced by immunoSEQ multiplex PCR, yet TCRdb's version contains in-frame clones alone and is incomplete. The sample has about 160,000 clones, around 80% seen once. The sample consisted of PBMCs. These receptors were obtained from a man aged 35 to 55 in good health and CMV-seropositive. The CDR3 runs from the conserved cysteine through the conserved F or W. The order of the fields is V gene, clone size, D gene, J gene, CDR3 protein, CDR3 DNA. The D gene is left open where the match is weak. Clone size is stated in some rows and not others, as once, few, many or a class when expanded.

TRBV11-2,-,-,TRBJ1-2,CASSLEGDGYTF,TGTGCCAGCAGCTTAGAAGGGGATGGCTACACCTTC
TRBV7-2,-,TRBD1,TRBJ1-2,CASSYRQGLYGYTF,TGTGCCAGCAGCTACCGACAGGGCCTCTATGGCTACACCTTC
TRBV21-1,-,-,TRBJ1-4,CASTTGPSATNEKLFF,TGTGCCAGCACTACAGGGCCGTCGGCAACTAATGAAAAACTGTTTTTT
TRBV11-2,-,-,TRBJ1-1,CASSVTTGPQGNTEAFF,TGTGCCAGCAGTGTGACGACAGGACCTCAAGGGAACACTGAAGCTTTCTTT
TRBV4-3,-,TRBD1,TRBJ2-7,CASSQSFTGGLYEQYF,TGCGCCAGCAGCCAGTCCTTTACAGGGGGCCTCTACGAGCAGTACTTC
TRBV11-2,few,-,TRBJ1-3,CASSPPRTGGNTIYF,TGTGCCAGCAGCCCCCCCCGGACTGGGGGAAACACCATATATTTT
TRBV7-2,-,-,TRBJ2-7,CASSPRLVSYEQYF,TGTGCCAGCAGCCCCCGACTAGTGAGCTACGAGCAGTACTTC
TRBV7-3,-,-,TRBJ2-2,CASSLIGASNTGELFF,TGTGCCAGCAGCTTAATTGGGGCTTCGAACACCGGGGAGCTGTTTTTT
TRBV7-2,-,-,TRBJ2-6,CASSTQALIGAGANVLTF,TGTGCCAGCAGCACACAAGCCCTAATAGGGGCTGGGGCCAACGTCCTGACTTTC
TRBV5-4,-,-,TRBJ2-3,CASMPGGAGPDTQYF,TGTGCCAGCATGCCGGGGGGCGCAGGTCCAGATACGCAGTATTTT
TRBV5-1,-,TRBD1,TRBJ2-4,CASSLNPGGGNSQYF,TGCGCCAGCAGCCTCAATCCAGGGGGCGGAAACAGTCAGTACTTC
TRBV5-1,-,-,TRBJ2-7,CASSLGQQTRFLQYF,TGCGCCAGCAGCTTGGGGCAACAAACGAGGTTTTTGCAGTACTTC
TRBV11-2,medium-sized,-,TRBJ1-1,CASSLAGEWIEAFF,TGTGCCAGCAGCTTAGCAGGGGAGTGGATTGAAGCTTTCTTT
TRBV7-9,once,TRBD1,TRBJ1-3,CASSSTGDLRLGLGNTIYF,TGTGCCAGCAGCTCGACAGGGGATCTTCGATTGGGCCTGGGAAACACCATATATTTT
TRBV12-2,-,-,TRBJ2-7,CASRLGEAGGEQYF,TGTGCAAGTCGCTTAGGAGAGGCAGGGGGCGAGCAGTACTTC
TRBV5-6,-,TRBD2,TRBJ2-3,CASSLGGREVGDTQYF,TGTGCCAGCAGCTTGGGGGGGCGGGAGGTAGGAGATACGCAGTATTTT
TRBV6-5,once,-,TRBJ1-5,CASSSADRLNQPQHF,TGTGCCAGCAGCTCCGCCGACAGGCTAAATCAGCCCCAGCATTTT
TRBV27,once,-,TRBJ1-6,CASRFGAAGNSPLHF,TGTGCCAGCAGATTTGGTGCAGCGGGGAATTCACCCCTCCACTTT
TRBV19,once,TRBD1,TRBJ1-1,CASSTGQLEAFF,TGTGCCAGTAGTACGGGACAGCTTGAAGCTTTCTTT
TRBV5-8,once,TRBD1,TRBJ2-1,CASSFRDRMHEQFF,TGTGCCAGCAGCTTTAGGGACAGGATGCATGAGCAGTTCTTC
TRBV27,-,-,TRBJ2-6,CASSAGTSGANGLTF,TGTGCCAGCAGTGCGGGAACATCCGGGGCCAACGGCCTGACTTTC
TRBV28,-,-,TRBJ2-7,CASSWLDEQYF,TGTGCCAGCAGTTGGCTCGACGAGCAGTACTTC
TRBV29-1,-,-,TRBJ1-2,CSADSYGYTF,TGCAGCGCCGACAGCTATGGCTACACCTTC
TRBV5-1,few,TRBD1,TRBJ1-6,CASSLVGTGESPLHF,TGCGCCAGCAGCTTGGTAGGGACAGGGGAATCACCCCTCCACTTT
TRBV14,-,-,TRBJ1-2,CASSQGLIYGYTF,TGTGCCAGCAGCCAAGGACTGATCTATGGCTACACCTTC